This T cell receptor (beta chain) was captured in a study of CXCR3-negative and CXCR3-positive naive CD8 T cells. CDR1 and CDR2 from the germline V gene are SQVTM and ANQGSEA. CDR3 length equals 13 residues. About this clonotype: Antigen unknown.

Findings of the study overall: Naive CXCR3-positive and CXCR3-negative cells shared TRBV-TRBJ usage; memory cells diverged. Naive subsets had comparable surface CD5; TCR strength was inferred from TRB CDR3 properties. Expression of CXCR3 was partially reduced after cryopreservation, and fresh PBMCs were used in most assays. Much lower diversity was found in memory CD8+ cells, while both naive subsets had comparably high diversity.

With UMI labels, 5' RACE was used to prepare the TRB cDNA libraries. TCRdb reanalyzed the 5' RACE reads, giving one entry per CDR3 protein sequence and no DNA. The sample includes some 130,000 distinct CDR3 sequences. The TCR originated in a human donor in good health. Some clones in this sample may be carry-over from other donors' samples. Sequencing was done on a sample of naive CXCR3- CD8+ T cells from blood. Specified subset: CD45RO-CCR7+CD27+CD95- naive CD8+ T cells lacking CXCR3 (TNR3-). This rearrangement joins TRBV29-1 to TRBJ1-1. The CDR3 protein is CSVRIPGGTEAFF.